The clone carrying this T cell receptor (beta chain) turned up a few times. The antigen is not known. The germline V and J ends were trimmed by 4 bases and 0 bases, with 12 bases remaining between them. The CDR3 totals 15 residues. In germline, CDR1 is LGHDT, CDR2 YNNKEL (reference sequence). Peripheral blood samples of 9 to 10 milliliters were drawn from each donor. The sample originates from a study of blood T cells in healthy people across ages. Study results and limitations: CMV status of donors was unknown, possibly confounding expanded clonotype changes.

Sample-barcoded 5' priming and a J-beta primer mix drove a second PCR of roughly 6 to 12 cycles. MiXCR was run by TCRdb on the 5' RACE reads, yielding one entry per CDR3 protein. In the table there are some 850,000 distinct CDR3 sequences, roughly 24% of which are singletons. The sample also formed part of further work on T cells of mothers and their children. From that second work: Nine systemically healthy Caucasian donors: three mothers, six children. A primer called M1S, used in the second PCR, added sample barcodes and 2-4 random nucleotides.

This sequence originates from a boy aged 5-17 years in good health. This chain uses TRBV3-1 with TRBJ1-2, with D possibly TRBD1 on 6 matching bases. The sequenced material came from blood. The CDR3 here is CASSLGTPTNYGYTF. CDR3 coding DNA: TGTGCCAGCAGCCTTGGGACACCTACTAACTATGGCTACACCTTC.